This TCR beta chain derives from a study of blood T cells in healthy people across ages. With a J-beta primer mix and a sample-barcoded 5' primer, a second PCR ran about 6 to 11 cycles. TCRdb reprocessed the 5' RACE reads with MiXCR, giving one entry per CDR3 protein. The table has around 1,000,000 distinct CDR3 sequences, 35% to 40% seen once; the top ten hold less than 15%. The V end was cut by 1 base, the J end by 3 bases, with 15 bases between. The CDR3 extends over 16 amino acids. Input material: blood. The chain employs TRBV12-3 or TRBV12-4 and TRBJ1-2; no firm D call. The receptor's source is a man younger than 35 in good health. CDR3 loop: CASSLGTRGDHYGYTF. The DNA for the CDR3 is TGTGCCAGCAGTTTAGGGACTCGTGGCGACCACTATGGCTACACCTTC.